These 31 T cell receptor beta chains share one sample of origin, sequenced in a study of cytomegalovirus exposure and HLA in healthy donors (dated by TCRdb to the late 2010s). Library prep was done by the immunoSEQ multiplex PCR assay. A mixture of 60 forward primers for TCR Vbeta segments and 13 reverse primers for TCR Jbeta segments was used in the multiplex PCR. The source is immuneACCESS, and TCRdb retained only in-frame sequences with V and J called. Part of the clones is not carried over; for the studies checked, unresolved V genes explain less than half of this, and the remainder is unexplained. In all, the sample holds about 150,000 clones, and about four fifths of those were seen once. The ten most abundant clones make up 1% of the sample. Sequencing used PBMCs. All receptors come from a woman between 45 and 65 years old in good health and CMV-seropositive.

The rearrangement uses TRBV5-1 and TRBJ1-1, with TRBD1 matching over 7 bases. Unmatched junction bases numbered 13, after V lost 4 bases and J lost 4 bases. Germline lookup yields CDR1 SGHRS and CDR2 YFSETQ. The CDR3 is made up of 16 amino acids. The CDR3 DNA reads TGCGCCAGCAGCCCCCAATTTGGCAGGGGGTCCACTGAAGCTTTCTTT. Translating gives CASSPQFGRGSTEAFF.

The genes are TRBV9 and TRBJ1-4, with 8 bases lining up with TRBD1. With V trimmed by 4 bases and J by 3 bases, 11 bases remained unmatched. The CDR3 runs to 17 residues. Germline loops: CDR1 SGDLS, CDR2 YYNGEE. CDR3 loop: CASSFGQGGRANEKLFF. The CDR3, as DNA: TGTGCCAGCAGCTTTGGACAGGGTGGCCGTGCTAATGAAAAACTGTTTTTT. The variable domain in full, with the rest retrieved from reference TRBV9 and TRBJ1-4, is DSGVTQTPKHLITATGQRVTLRCSPRSGDLSVYWYQQSLDQGLQFLIQYYNGEERAKGNILERFSAQQFPDLHSELNLSSLELGDSALYFCASSFGQGGRANEKLFFGSGTQLSVL.

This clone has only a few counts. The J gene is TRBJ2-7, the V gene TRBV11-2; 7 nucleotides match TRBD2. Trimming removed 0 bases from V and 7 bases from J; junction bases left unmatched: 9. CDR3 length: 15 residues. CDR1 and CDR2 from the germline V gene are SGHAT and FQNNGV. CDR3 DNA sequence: TGTGCCAGCAGCTTAGATCGAGCGGGGATGGGGGAGCAGTACTTC. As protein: CASSLDRAGMGEQYF.

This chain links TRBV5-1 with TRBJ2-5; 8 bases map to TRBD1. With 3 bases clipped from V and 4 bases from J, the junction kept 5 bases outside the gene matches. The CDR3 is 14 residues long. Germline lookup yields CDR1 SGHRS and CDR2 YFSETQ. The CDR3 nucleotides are TGCGCCAGCAGCTACAGGACAGGGAGAGAGACCCAGTACTTC. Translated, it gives CASSYRTGRETQYF.

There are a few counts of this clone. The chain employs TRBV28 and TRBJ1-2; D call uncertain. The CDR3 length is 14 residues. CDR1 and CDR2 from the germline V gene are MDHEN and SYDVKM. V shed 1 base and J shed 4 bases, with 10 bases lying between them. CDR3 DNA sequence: TGTGCCAGCAGTTTATTGGAGGGCGGCTATGGCTACACCTTC. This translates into CASSLLEGGYGYTF.

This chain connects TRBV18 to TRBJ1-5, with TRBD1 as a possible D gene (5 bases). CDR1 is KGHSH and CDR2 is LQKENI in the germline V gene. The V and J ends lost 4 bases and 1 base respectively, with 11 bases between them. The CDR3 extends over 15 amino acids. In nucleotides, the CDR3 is TGTGCCAGCTCACTAGACAGCATAAGCAATCAGCCCCAGCATTTT. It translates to CASSLDSISNQPQHF.

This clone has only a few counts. CDR3 sequence reads: CASSHSPGQGYEQYF. The CDR3 coding sequence is TGTGCCAGCAGCCATTCCCCGGGACAGGGATACGAGCAGTACTTC. The chain uses TRBV7-2 and TRBJ2-7, with 9 bases fitting TRBD1. Germline trimming cut 5 bases from V and 4 bases from J; bases unmatched to any gene: 9. CDR1 and CDR2 (germline): SGHTA, FQGNSA. The CDR3 loop spans 15 amino acids.

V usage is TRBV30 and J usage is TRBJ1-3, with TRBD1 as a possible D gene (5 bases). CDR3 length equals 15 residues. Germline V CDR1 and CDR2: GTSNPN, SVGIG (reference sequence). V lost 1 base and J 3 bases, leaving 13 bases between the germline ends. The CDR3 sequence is CAWSAGLSIGNTIYF. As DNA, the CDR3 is TGTGCCTGGAGTGCGGGACTGTCCATTGGAAACACCATATATTTT.

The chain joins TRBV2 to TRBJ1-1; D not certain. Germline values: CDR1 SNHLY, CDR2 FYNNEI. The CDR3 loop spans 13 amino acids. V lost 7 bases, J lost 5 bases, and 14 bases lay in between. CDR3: CASTSGSRTEAFF. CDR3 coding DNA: TGTGCCAGCACTTCGGGTTCGCGGACTGAAGCTTTCTTT. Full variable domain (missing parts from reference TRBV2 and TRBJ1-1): EPEVTQTPSHQVTQMGQEVILRCVPISNHLYFYWYRQILGQKVEFLVSFYNNEISEKSEIFDDQFSVERPDGSNFTLKIRSTKLEDSAMYFCASTSGSRTEAFFGQGTRLTVV.

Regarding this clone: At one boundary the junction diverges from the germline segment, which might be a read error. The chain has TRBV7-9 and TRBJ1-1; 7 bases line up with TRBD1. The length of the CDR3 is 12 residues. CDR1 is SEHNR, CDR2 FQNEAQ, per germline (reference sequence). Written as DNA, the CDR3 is TGTTCCAGCAGCCCCGGGACAGATGAAGCTTTCTTT. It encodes CSSSPGTDEAFF.

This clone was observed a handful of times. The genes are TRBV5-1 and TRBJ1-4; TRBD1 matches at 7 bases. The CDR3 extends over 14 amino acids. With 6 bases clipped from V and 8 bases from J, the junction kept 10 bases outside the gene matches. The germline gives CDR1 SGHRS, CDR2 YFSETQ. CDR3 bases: TGCGCCAGCACCGATCCGGGACAGACAGAAAAACTGTTTTTT. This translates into CASTDPGQTEKLFF.

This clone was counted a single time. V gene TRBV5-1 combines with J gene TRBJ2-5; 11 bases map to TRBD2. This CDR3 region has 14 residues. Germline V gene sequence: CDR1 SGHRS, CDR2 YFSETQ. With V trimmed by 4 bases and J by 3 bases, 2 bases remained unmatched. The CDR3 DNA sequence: TGCGCCAGCAGCCTAGCGGGAGGTGAAGAGACCCAGTACTTC. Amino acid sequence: CASSLAGGEETQYF.

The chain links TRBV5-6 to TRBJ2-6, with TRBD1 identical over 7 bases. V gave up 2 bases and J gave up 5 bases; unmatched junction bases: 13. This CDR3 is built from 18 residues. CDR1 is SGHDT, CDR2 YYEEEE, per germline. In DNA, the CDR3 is TGTGCCAGCAGCTTAGAGATCAACAGGGGTCTAAGGGCCAACGTCCTGACTTTC. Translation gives CASSLEINRGLRANVLTF.

Here the CDR3 reads CASSLVAAATEAFF. As DNA, the CDR3 is TGCGCCAGCAGCTTGGTGGCAGCGGCCACTGAAGCTTTCTTT. The V and J genes are TRBV5-1 and TRBJ1-1, with D uncertain. CDR3 length equals 14 residues. Per germline, CDR1 SGHRS and CDR2 YFSETQ. Deletions cut 0 bases from V and 4 bases from J, with 10 bases between.

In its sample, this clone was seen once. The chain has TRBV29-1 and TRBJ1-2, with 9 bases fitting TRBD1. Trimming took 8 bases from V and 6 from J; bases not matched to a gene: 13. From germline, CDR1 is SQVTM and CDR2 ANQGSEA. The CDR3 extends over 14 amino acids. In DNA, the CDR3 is TGCAGCCTGGGGACAGGGCGACATGGCGATGGCTACACCTTC. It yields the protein CSLGTGRHGDGYTF.

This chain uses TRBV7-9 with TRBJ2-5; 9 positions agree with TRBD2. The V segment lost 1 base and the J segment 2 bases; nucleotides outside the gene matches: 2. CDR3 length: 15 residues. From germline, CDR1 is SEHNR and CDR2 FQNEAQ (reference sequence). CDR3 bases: TGTGCCAGCAGCTTAGGACTAGCGGATCAAGAGACCCAGTACTTC. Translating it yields CASSLGLADQETQYF.

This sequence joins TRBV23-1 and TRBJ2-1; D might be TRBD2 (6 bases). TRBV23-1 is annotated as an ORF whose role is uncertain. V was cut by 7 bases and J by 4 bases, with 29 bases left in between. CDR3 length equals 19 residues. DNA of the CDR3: TGCGCCAGCATACCTATCCGGGACTTCCCCCTAGACGCTTACAATGAGCAGTTCTTC. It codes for CASIPIRDFPLDAYNEQFF.

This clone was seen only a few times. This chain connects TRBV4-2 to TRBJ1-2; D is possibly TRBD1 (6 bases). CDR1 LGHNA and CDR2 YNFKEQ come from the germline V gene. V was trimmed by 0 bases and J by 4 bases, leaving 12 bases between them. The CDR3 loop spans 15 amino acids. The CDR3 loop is CASSQERQAIYGYTF. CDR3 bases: TGTGCCAGCAGCCAAGAACGACAGGCGATCTATGGCTACACCTTC.

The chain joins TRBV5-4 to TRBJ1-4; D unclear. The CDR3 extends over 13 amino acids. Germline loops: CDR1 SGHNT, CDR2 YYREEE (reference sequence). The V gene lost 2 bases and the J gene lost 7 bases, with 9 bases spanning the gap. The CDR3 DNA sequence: TGTGCCAGCAGCTTAAGAGAGAGTGAAAAACTGTTTTTT. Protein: CASSLRESEKLFF.

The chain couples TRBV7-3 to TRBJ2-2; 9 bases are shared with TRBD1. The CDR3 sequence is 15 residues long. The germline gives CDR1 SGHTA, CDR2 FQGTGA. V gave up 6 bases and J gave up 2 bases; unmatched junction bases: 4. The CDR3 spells CASSRGQGNTGELFF. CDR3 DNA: TGTGCCAGCAGTAGGGGACAGGGTAACACCGGGGAGCTGTTTTTT.

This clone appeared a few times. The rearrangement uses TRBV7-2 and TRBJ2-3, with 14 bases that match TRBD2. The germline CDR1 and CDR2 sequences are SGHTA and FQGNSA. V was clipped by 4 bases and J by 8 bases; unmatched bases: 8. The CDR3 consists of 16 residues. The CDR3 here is CASSSRLAGGKGTQYF. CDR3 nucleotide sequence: TGTGCCAGCAGCTCTAGACTAGCGGGGGGGAAGGGTACGCAGTATTTT. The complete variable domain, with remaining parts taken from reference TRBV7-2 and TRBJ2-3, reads GAGVSQSPSNKVTEKGKDVELRCDPISGHTALYWYRQSLGQGLEFLIYFQGNSAPDKSGLPSDRFSAERTGGSVSTLTIQRTQQEDSAVYLCASSSRLAGGKGTQYFGPGTRLTVL.

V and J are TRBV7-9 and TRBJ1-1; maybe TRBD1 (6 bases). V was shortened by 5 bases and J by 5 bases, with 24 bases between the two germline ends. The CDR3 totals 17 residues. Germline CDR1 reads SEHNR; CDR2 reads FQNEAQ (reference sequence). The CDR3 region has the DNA TGTGCCAGCAGCCTACAGTTACAGGGATCGCGGGGGACTGAAGCTTTCTTT. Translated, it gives CASSLQLQGSRGTEAFF.

Here the CDR3 DNA reads TGTGCCAGCAGCACCGGACAGGGAGCCTACAATGAGCAGTTCTTC. As protein: CASSTGQGAYNEQFF. The gene calls are TRBV7-3 and TRBJ2-1; 8 bases map to TRBD1. CDR3 length: 15 amino acids. Germline V gene lookup returns CDR1 SGHTA and CDR2 FQGTGA. V lost 5 bases to trimming and J lost 2 bases; unmatched junction nucleotides: 5.

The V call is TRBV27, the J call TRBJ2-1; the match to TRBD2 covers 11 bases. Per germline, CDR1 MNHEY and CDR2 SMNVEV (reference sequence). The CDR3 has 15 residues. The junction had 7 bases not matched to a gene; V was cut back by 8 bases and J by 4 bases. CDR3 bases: TGTGCCAGCCTGGGCACTAGCGGGAGTTACAATGAGCAGTTCTTC. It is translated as CASLGTSGSYNEQFF.

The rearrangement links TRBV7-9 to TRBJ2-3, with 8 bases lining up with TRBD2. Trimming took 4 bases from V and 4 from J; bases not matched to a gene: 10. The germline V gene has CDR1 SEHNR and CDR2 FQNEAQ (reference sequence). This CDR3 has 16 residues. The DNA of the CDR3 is TGTGCCAGCAGCTCGACCGGGACTAGGTCCTCAGATACGCAGTATTTT. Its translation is CASSSTGTRSSDTQYF.

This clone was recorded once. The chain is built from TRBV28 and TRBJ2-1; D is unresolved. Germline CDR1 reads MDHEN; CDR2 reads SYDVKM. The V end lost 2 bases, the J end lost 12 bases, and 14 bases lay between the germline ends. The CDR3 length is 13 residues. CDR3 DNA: TGTGCCAGCAGTTTAAAAGGCGTTGGCGGGCAGTTCTTC. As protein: CASSLKGVGGQFF.

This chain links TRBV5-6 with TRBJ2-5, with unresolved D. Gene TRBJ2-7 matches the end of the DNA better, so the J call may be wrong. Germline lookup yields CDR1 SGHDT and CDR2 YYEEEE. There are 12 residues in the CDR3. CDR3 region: CASSSLGLEQYF. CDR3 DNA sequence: TGTGCCAGCAGCTCCCTAGGTCTCGAGCAGTACTTC.

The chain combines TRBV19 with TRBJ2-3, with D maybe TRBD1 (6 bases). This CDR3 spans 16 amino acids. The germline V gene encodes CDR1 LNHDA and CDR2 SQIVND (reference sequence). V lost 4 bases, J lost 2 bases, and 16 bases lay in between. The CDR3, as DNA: TGTGCCAGTAGTACCAGACAGGTCCTATCCACAGATACGCAGTATTTT. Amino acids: CASSTRQVLSTDTQYF.

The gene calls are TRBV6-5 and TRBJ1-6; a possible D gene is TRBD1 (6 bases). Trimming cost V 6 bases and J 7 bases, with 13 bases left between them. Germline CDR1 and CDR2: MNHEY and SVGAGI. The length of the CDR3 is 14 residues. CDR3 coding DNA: TGTGCCAGCAGCCCCGCAGGGGCCAATTCACCCCTCCACTTT. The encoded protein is CASSPAGANSPLHF.

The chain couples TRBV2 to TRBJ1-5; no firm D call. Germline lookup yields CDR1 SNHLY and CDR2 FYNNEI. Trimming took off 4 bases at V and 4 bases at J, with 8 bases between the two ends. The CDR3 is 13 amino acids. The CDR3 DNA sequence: TGTGCCAGCAGTGCTACAGAGAATCAGCCCCAGCATTTT. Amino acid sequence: CASSATENQPQHF.

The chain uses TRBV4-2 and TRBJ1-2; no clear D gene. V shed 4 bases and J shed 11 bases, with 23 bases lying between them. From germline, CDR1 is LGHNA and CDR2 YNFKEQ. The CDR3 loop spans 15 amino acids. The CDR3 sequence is CASSPFPWTITDYTF. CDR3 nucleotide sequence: TGTGCCAGCAGCCCCTTTCCCTGGACTATCACGGATTACACCTTC.